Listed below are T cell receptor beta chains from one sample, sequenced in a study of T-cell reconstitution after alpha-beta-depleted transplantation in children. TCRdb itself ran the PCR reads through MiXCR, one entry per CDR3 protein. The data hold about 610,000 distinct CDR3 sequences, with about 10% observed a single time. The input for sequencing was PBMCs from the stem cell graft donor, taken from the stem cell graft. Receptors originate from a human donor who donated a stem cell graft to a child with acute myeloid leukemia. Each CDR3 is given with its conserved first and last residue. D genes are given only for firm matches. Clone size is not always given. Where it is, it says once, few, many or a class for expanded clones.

CDR3nt: TGCAGTGCTCGGCGGTTGCGGAGTACCTACGAGCAGTACTTC
CDR3aa: CSARRLRSTYEQYF
j_gene: TRBJ2-7
abundance: many
v_gene: TRBV20-1
d_gene: NA

CDR3nt: TGCGCCAGCAGCTTGGGGGACAGGGCTAATGAGCAGTTCTTC
CDR3aa: CASSLGDRANEQFF
j_gene: TRBJ2-1
abundance: many
v_gene: TRBV5-1
d_gene: TRBD1

CDR3nt: TGTGTCAAGCATGGGGGACTAACTGATTCACAGTACTTC
CDR3aa: CVKHGGLTDSQYF
j_gene: TRBJ2-7
abundance: many
v_gene: TRBV2
d_gene: TRBD2

CDR3nt: TGTGCCAGCAGTTTGGGACAGACTAACTATGGCTACACCTTC
CDR3aa: CASSLGQTNYGYTF
j_gene: TRBJ1-2
abundance: many
v_gene: TRBV28
d_gene: TRBD1

CDR3nt: TGCGCCAGCAGCTTGGAGACTAGCGGTCAAGAGACCCAGTACTTC
CDR3aa: CASSLETSGQETQYF
j_gene: TRBJ2-5
abundance: NA
v_gene: TRBV5-1
d_gene: TRBD2

CDR3nt: TGTGCCAGTAGTATACCCGTTGGGGCACTCAATGAGCAGTTCTTC
CDR3aa: CASSIPVGALNEQFF
j_gene: TRBJ2-1
abundance: NA
v_gene: TRBV19
d_gene: NA

CDR3nt: TGCAGTGCTAGACGGACAGGGCCGGAGACCCAGTACTTC
CDR3aa: CSARRTGPETQYF
j_gene: TRBJ2-5
abundance: few
v_gene: TRBV20-1
d_gene: TRBD1

CDR3nt: TGTGCCAGCAGCGTCTCCCCACTAGCGGGTAGCACCGGGGAGCTGTTTTTT
CDR3aa: CASSVSPLAGSTGELFF
j_gene: TRBJ2-2
abundance: few
v_gene: TRBV9
d_gene: TRBD2

CDR3nt: TGTGCCAGCAGAGAACTCTTACAGGGGACCTACGAGCAGTACTTC
CDR3aa: CASRELLQGTYEQYF
j_gene: TRBJ2-7
abundance: NA
v_gene: TRBV6-1
d_gene: TRBD1

CDR3nt: TGTGCCAGCAGTTTAGCCAGTGGGACAGGTCTTTACGAGCAGTACTTC
CDR3aa: CASSLASGTGLYEQYF
j_gene: TRBJ2-7
abundance: NA
v_gene: TRBV12-3/TRBV12-4
d_gene: TRBD1

CDR3nt: TGTGCCAGCAGTGAAACTAGCGGGAGTTACGGAAACATTCAGTACTTC
CDR3aa: CASSETSGSYGNIQYF
j_gene: TRBJ2-4
abundance: NA
v_gene: TRBV2
d_gene: TRBD2

CDR3nt: TGTGCCAGCAGTCCTCTGGGGGGAGGGCTGGACAATGAGCAGTTCTTC
CDR3aa: CASSPLGGGLDNEQFF
j_gene: TRBJ2-1
abundance: few
v_gene: TRBV28
d_gene: TRBD2

CDR3nt: TGCAGTGCTAGAGAACAGGGAGAACGCGAGCAGTACTTC
CDR3aa: CSAREQGEREQYF
j_gene: TRBJ2-7
abundance: many
v_gene: TRBV20-1
d_gene: NA

CDR3nt: TGTGCCAGCAGCTTTTTAATGGACCTAGCAAGCGATGAGCAGTTCTTC
CDR3aa: CASSFLMDLASDEQFF
j_gene: TRBJ2-1
abundance: few
v_gene: TRBV7-9
d_gene: NA

CDR3nt: TGTGCCAGCAGCCCCTGGGACGGCGTGGTGGCCCAGTACTTC
CDR3aa: CASSPWDGVVAQYF
j_gene: TRBJ2-5
abundance: NA
v_gene: TRBV6-1
d_gene: NA

CDR3nt: TGCGCCAGCAGCCAAGAACTAGCGGGAGAAAGGACAGATACGCAGTATTTT
CDR3aa: CASSQELAGERTDTQYF
j_gene: TRBJ2-3
abundance: few
v_gene: TRBV4-3
d_gene: TRBD2

CDR3nt: TGTGCCAGCAGTTCCCCAACAGGGGGGTATCAGCCCCAGCATTTT
CDR3aa: CASSSPTGGYQPQHF
j_gene: TRBJ1-5
abundance: few
v_gene: TRBV6-2/TRBV6-3
d_gene: TRBD1

CDR3nt: TGTGCCAGCAGTTATGGACGGACTAGCGGGTTTTCCTTC
CDR3aa: CASSYGRTSGFSF
j_gene: TRBJ2-1
abundance: NA
v_gene: TRBV6-2/TRBV6-3
d_gene: TRBD2

CDR3nt: TGTGCCAGCAGCACCATACCTAGCGGGACTAGCACAGATACGCAGTATTTT
CDR3aa: CASSTIPSGTSTDTQYF
j_gene: TRBJ2-3
abundance: few
v_gene: TRBV11-2
d_gene: TRBD2

CDR3nt: TGCAGTGCCTTAACCCCCCAGGGCGCTTCCTACAATGAGCAGTTCTTC
CDR3aa: CSALTPQGASYNEQFF
j_gene: TRBJ2-1
abundance: many
v_gene: TRBV20-1
d_gene: NA

CDR3nt: TGCAGTGCTAGAGATCTTGGGGGAAACACCATATATTTT
CDR3aa: CSARDLGGNTIYF
j_gene: TRBJ1-3
abundance: few
v_gene: TRBV20-1
d_gene: NA

CDR3nt: TGCTGTGCTAGAAGAGGTCAGGGGGCCGCCGGGGAGCTGTTTTTT
CDR3aa: CCARRGQGAAGELFF
j_gene: TRBJ2-2
abundance: NA
v_gene: TRBV20-1
d_gene: TRBD1

CDR3nt: TGTGCCAGCCACCTCACCGGGGGGCTGGTTAATGAGCAGTTCTTC
CDR3aa: CASHLTGGLVNEQFF
j_gene: TRBJ2-1
abundance: few
v_gene: TRBV27
d_gene: NA

CDR3nt: TGCGCCAGCAGCCTACCCTGGATAGCGGGAAACTCCTACAATGAGCAGTTCTTC
CDR3aa: CASSLPWIAGNSYNEQFF
j_gene: TRBJ2-1
abundance: many
v_gene: TRBV5-1
d_gene: TRBD2

CDR3nt: TGTGCCAGTAGTATTGGAGATACGCAGTATTTT
CDR3aa: CASSIGDTQYF
j_gene: TRBJ2-3
abundance: many
v_gene: TRBV19
d_gene: NA

CDR3nt: TGTGCCAGCAGTTACTCGGACAGTCGCACCGGGGAGCTGTTTTTT
CDR3aa: CASSYSDSRTGELFF
j_gene: TRBJ2-2
abundance: NA
v_gene: TRBV6-5
d_gene: NA

CDR3nt: TGTGCCAGCAGCTTAGTTTGGCCCACAGATACGCAGTATTTT
CDR3aa: CASSLVWPTDTQYF
j_gene: TRBJ2-3
abundance: NA
v_gene: TRBV7-2
d_gene: NA

CDR3nt: TGCAGCGTTGGGGGGACTAGCGGGGGGGATGAGCAGTTCTTC
CDR3aa: CSVGGTSGGDEQFF
j_gene: TRBJ2-1
abundance: few
v_gene: TRBV29-1
d_gene: TRBD2

CDR3nt: TGCAGTGCTAAAAATCCGGGACTAGCGGGGTACAATGAGCAGTTCTTC
CDR3aa: CSAKNPGLAGYNEQFF
j_gene: TRBJ2-1
abundance: many
v_gene: TRBV20-1
d_gene: TRBD2

CDR3nt: TGTGCCACCAGTGTCGGGGATGAAGTAGCTTTCTTT
CDR3aa: CATSVGDEVAFF
j_gene: TRBJ1-1
abundance: many
v_gene: TRBV24-1
d_gene: NA

CDR3nt: TGTGCCAGCAGTTACGTGCCACTGCTCCAAATTACTTACAATGAGCAGTTCTTC
CDR3aa: CASSYVPLLQITYNEQFF
j_gene: TRBJ2-1
abundance: few
v_gene: TRBV6-2/TRBV6-3
d_gene: NA

CDR3nt: TGTGCCAGCAGTTACGTAGAAAGGGGAACCGGGGAGCTGTTTTTT
CDR3aa: CASSYVERGTGELFF
j_gene: TRBJ2-2
abundance: many
v_gene: TRBV6-5
d_gene: NA

CDR3nt: TGCGCCAGCAGCCAAGACCCGGGAGTTAGGCGGAATGAGCAGTTCTTC
CDR3aa: CASSQDPGVRRNEQFF
j_gene: TRBJ2-1
abundance: NA
v_gene: TRBV4-3
d_gene: NA

CDR3nt: TGTGCCAGCAGATCCTCGGGACCAGGGGCAGATACGCAGTATTTT
CDR3aa: CASRSSGPGADTQYF
j_gene: TRBJ2-3
abundance: NA
v_gene: TRBV7-2
d_gene: NA

CDR3nt: TGTGCCTGGGCTCAGTGGGAGGGCTTCTACGAGCAGTACTTC
CDR3aa: CAWAQWEGFYEQYF
j_gene: TRBJ2-7
abundance: few
v_gene: TRBV30
d_gene: TRBD2

CDR3nt: TGCGCCAGCAGCCAAGACACGTCTAACTATGGCTACACCTTC
CDR3aa: CASSQDTSNYGYTF
j_gene: TRBJ1-2
abundance: NA
v_gene: TRBV4-3
d_gene: NA

CDR3nt: TGCGGCGTTGAAGACGGGACAGGTTCCTACGAGCAGTACTTC
CDR3aa: CGVEDGTGSYEQYF
j_gene: TRBJ2-7
abundance: NA
v_gene: TRBV29-1
d_gene: TRBD1

CDR3nt: TGTGCCTGGAGTGCGGACAGGAGTACCTACGAGCAGTACTTC
CDR3aa: CAWSADRSTYEQYF
j_gene: TRBJ2-7
abundance: NA
v_gene: TRBV30
d_gene: TRBD1

CDR3nt: TGTGCCAGCAGTGAGGGGCGCCTGAACACTGAAGCTTTCTTT
CDR3aa: CASSEGRLNTEAFF
j_gene: TRBJ1-1
abundance: few
v_gene: TRBV2
d_gene: NA

CDR3nt: TGCAGTGCTAGAGGTCTTAGTTTCTCCTACAATGAGCAGTTCTTC
CDR3aa: CSARGLSFSYNEQFF
j_gene: TRBJ2-1
abundance: medium-sized
v_gene: TRBV20-1
d_gene: NA

CDR3nt: TGCGCCAGCAGCCAAGCGGTTTCGGCGGGGGCAGCCCCGAGCTCCTACAATGAGCAGTTCTTC
CDR3aa: CASSQAVSAGAAPSSYNEQFF
j_gene: TRBJ2-1
abundance: NA
v_gene: TRBV4-1
d_gene: NA

CDR3nt: TGTGCCAGCAGGTTAATGAGCTCCTACAATGAGCAGTTCTTC
CDR3aa: CASRLMSSYNEQFF
j_gene: TRBJ2-1
abundance: few
v_gene: TRBV7-2
d_gene: NA

CDR3nt: TGTGCCTGCAGTTCCGCTACCCGGACTAGCGGGAGGGTCTACAATGAGCAGTTCTTC
CDR3aa: CACSSATRTSGRVYNEQFF
j_gene: TRBJ2-1
abundance: NA
v_gene: TRBV12-3/TRBV12-4
d_gene: TRBD2

CDR3nt: TGCGCCAGCAGCCAACAGGAACAGAACTATGGCTACACCTTC
CDR3aa: CASSQQEQNYGYTF
j_gene: TRBJ1-2
abundance: many
v_gene: TRBV4-3
d_gene: NA

CDR3nt: TGTGCCAGCAGTGAAAGGGGACAGGGGGCCAATGAGCAGTTCTTC
CDR3aa: CASSERGQGANEQFF
j_gene: TRBJ2-1
abundance: few
v_gene: TRBV2
d_gene: TRBD1

CDR3nt: TGTGCCAGCAGCTTAGTGCTGATGGGACAGGGGGCAGCTAACTATGGCTACACCTTC
CDR3aa: CASSLVLMGQGAANYGYTF
j_gene: TRBJ1-2
abundance: few
v_gene: TRBV7-8
d_gene: TRBD1

CDR3nt: TGTGCCAGCAGCCAACTCAATGAGCAGTTCTTC
CDR3aa: CASSQLNEQFF
j_gene: TRBJ2-1
abundance: many
v_gene: TRBV3-1
d_gene: NA

CDR3nt: TGTGCCAGCAGGAGGGACAGGGTCGGACAGCCCCAGCATTTT
CDR3aa: CASRRDRVGQPQHF
j_gene: TRBJ1-5
abundance: few
v_gene: TRBV28
d_gene: TRBD1

CDR3nt: TGTGCCAGCAGCTTATATCGGGAAGGGGGTCAGCCCCAGCATTTT
CDR3aa: CASSLYREGGQPQHF
j_gene: TRBJ1-5
abundance: many
v_gene: TRBV7-8
d_gene: NA

CDR3nt: TGTGCCAGCAGCTTGGTCCAGGGGGACCACACTGAAGCTTTCTTT
CDR3aa: CASSLVQGDHTEAFF
j_gene: TRBJ1-1
abundance: few
v_gene: TRBV5-5
d_gene: TRBD1

CDR3nt: TGTGCCACCAGGGAGGGACAGGGAAGCACAGATACGCAGTATTTT
CDR3aa: CATREGQGSTDTQYF
j_gene: TRBJ2-3
abundance: NA
v_gene: TRBV15
d_gene: TRBD1

CDR3nt: TGTGCCAGCGGCCGGGAGGAGATTTACAATGAGCAGTTCTTC
CDR3aa: CASGREEIYNEQFF
j_gene: TRBJ2-1
abundance: few
v_gene: TRBV6-2/TRBV6-3
d_gene: TRBD2

CDR3nt: TGCGCCAGCAGCCGGAGCTGGGAGGGCGGGGCAGATACGCAGTATTTT
CDR3aa: CASSRSWEGGADTQYF
j_gene: TRBJ2-3
abundance: few
v_gene: TRBV4-3
d_gene: TRBD2

CDR3nt: TGTGCCAGCAGTTCTTCTAAAGAGACCCAGTACTTC
CDR3aa: CASSSSKETQYF
j_gene: TRBJ2-5
abundance: NA
v_gene: TRBV28
d_gene: NA

CDR3nt: TGTGCCTGGCGACCGGGACTTATCTCCTACGAGCAGTACTTC
CDR3aa: CAWRPGLISYEQYF
j_gene: TRBJ2-7
abundance: NA
v_gene: TRBV30
d_gene: NA

CDR3nt: TGTGCCAGCAGTTTCTTGGGGTCTGGAAACACCATATATTTT
CDR3aa: CASSFLGSGNTIYF
j_gene: TRBJ1-3
abundance: NA
v_gene: TRBV12-3/TRBV12-4
d_gene: NA

CDR3nt: TGTGCCAGCACCTATGGGGGCATGAACACTGAAGCTTTCTTT
CDR3aa: CASTYGGMNTEAFF
j_gene: TRBJ1-1
abundance: NA
v_gene: TRBV28
d_gene: NA

CDR3nt: TGCAGTGCAGAGGACGAGGGGGAATCCTCCTACGAGCAGTACTTC
CDR3aa: CSAEDEGESSYEQYF
j_gene: TRBJ2-7
abundance: few
v_gene: TRBV20-1
d_gene: NA

CDR3nt: TGTGCCATACATACCGGGTCTAACACCGGGGAGCTGTTTTTT
CDR3aa: CAIHTGSNTGELFF
j_gene: TRBJ2-2
abundance: few
v_gene: TRBV10-3
d_gene: NA

CDR3nt: TGCAGCGTCCGCGTGGGTCAGGTGGGGAATTCACCCCTCCACTTT
CDR3aa: CSVRVGQVGNSPLHF
j_gene: TRBJ1-6
abundance: NA
v_gene: TRBV29-1
d_gene: NA